The entry below describes one T cell receptor beta chain. This receptor's antigen is unknown. Qualities for individual bases were not recorded, and no much larger clone is one base off. Genomic DNA was extracted from sorted cells for sequencing of the TCRbeta CDR3 region. The immunoSEQ Assay was used for sequencing of TCRbeta CDR3 regions. Sourced from immuneACCESS, this table was stored by TCRdb with only in-frame sequences that have V and J called. A share of the clones is absent; for the studies checked, an unresolved V gene accounts for under half, and the remainder has no known explanation. Here the sample has 55,000 to 80,000 clones; roughly 84% occur a single time. Together, the top ten hold approximately 8.7% of the sample. The trial excluded patients who had a history of autoimmune disease or were on systemic immunosuppression. Peripheral blood for TCR sequencing was collected from all dose cohorts at baseline, on cycle 4 day 1, and on cycle 7 day 1. The samples were taken from a phase I, first-in-human, multicenter, open-label dose-escalation trial of ivuxolimab. The trial enrolled adults with locally advanced or metastatic head and neck squamous cell, hepatocellular, melanoma or renal cell carcinoma. CD4+ and CD8+ T cells were sorted separately from peripheral blood before TCR sequencing.

The sample belongs to a study of OX40 agonist ivuxolimab in advanced cancers. Broadly, across the study: Ivuxolimab, which targeted the costimulatory receptor OX40 (CD134), was an agonistic, fully human IgG2 monoclonal antibody. Among the roughly 52 dose-escalation patients, approximately 20 had hepatocellular carcinoma, around 15 melanoma, 9 renal cell carcinoma and 9 head and neck cancer. Intravenous ivuxolimab was administered to patients every 2 weeks at six dose levels: 0.01, 0.1, 0.3, 1.5, 3 and 10 mg/kg. The monotherapy dose-escalation portion (N ≈ 52 patients) of the phase I ivuxolimab trial is reported in the paper. Prior anti-PD-1, anti-PD-L1 or anti-CTLA-4 therapy was permitted, and 40% to 50% of dose-escalation patients had received checkpoint inhibitors. In the dose-escalation cohort, more than 75% of patients were male, and the mean age was approximately 60 years, with a range of roughly 23 to 85. Peripheral TCRbeta sequencing aimed to test whether ivuxolimab altered TCR sequence diversity and caused clonal T-cell expansion. Three dose-escalation patients achieved partial responses, one with hepatocellular carcinoma and two with cutaneous melanoma.

Sequences SNHLY (CDR1) and FYNNEI (CDR2) are obtained from the germline V gene. Including cysteine and phenylalanine, the CDR3 has 14 amino acids. Just CDR3 DNA is preserved here, 42 bases in frame from base 1. Germline trimming: 7 bases from V, 1 base from J; junction bases outside gene matches: 5. Overall results and qualifications from the work: At doses from 0.1 to 3.0 mg/kg, clonal expansion was seen in both CD4+ and CD8+ blood T cells between baseline and week 6. After ivuxolimab, expanded clones were on average more numerous among CD8+ T cells than among CD4+ T cells. Low levels of normalized T-cell clonal expansion were also seen in some nonresponding patients. In the 0.1-3.0 mg/kg groups, partial responders were among the patients with the lowest normalized peripheral clonal expansion, particularly in CD8+ T cells. Which antigens the clonally expanded peripheral T cells were specific for was not determined.

This receptor was obtained from an adult with an advanced solid tumor such as melanoma, head and neck, liver or kidney cancer. The starting material was CD4+ or CD8+ T cells sorted from blood, obtained in a trial of the OX40 agonist ivuxolimab. Recombination linked TRBV2 to TRBJ2-3; TRBD1 lines up with 7 middle nucleotides. CDR3 sequence: CASILDRRTDTQYF. The sequence in DNA is TGTGCCAGCATTCTGGACAGGCGCACAGATACGCAGTATTTT.